The T cell receptor (beta chain) described here comes from a study of monozygotic twins with inflammatory bowel disease. For this clonotype: Its matching antigen is unknown.

General observations from the study: Immunosuppressive treatments were not uniform, and this may have added variability to patient repertoires.

The germline gives CDR1 LNHDA, CDR2 SQIVND (reference sequence). The CDR3 totals 16 residues. Template switching appended UMIs that held a 6-nucleotide sample barcode. Two nested PCRs, run for approximately 17 and 9 cycles, were applied to TCRalpha and TCRbeta cDNA. One entry per CDR3 protein, without DNA, is what TCRdb gives after re-calling the 5' RACE reads. The sample table includes a few hundred thousand distinct CDR3 sequences. The chain is built from TRBV19 and TRBJ1-5. Input material: blood. This TCR was recovered from a human donor with ulcerative colitis or Crohn's disease, or a healthy co-twin of an affected twin (not recorded which). CDR3 sequence: CASSIETYVGNQPQHF. The full variable domain, completed using reference TRBV19 and TRBJ1-5, is DGGITQSPKYLFRKEGQNVTLSCEQNLNHDAMYWYRQDPGQGLRLIYYSQIVNDFQKGDIAEGYSVSREKKESFPLTVTSAQKNPTAFYLCASSIETYVGNQPQHFGDGTRLSIL.